The rows below give T cell receptor beta chains drawn from one sample of a study of T cell responses to AZD1222 COVID-19 vaccine. This table comes from immunoSEQ multiplex PCR, and its TCRdb copy is limited to in-frame clones, with some not included. The table lists about 63,000 clones, 85% to 90% of them singletons. The sample was peripheral blood, taken on day 0 of AZD1222 vaccination. These receptors came from an adult in good health. CDR3s include the opening cysteine and the closing phenylalanine or tryptophan. The order of the fields is J gene, D gene, V gene, clone size, CDR3 length, CDR3 DNA, CDR3 protein. D genes are given only for firm matches. Not all rows give a size; the values are once, few, many and, for expanded clones, a class.

TRBJ2-7,NA,TRBV7-9,NA,15,TGTGCCAGCAGCTTAGGATCAGGGAGCTCCTACGAGCAGTACTTC,CASSLGSGSSYEQYF
TRBJ1-5,NA,TRBV5-5,NA,16,TGTGCCAGCAGCTTGGCCGGCGGAGATAGCAATCAGCCCCAGCATTTT,CASSLAGGDSNQPQHF
TRBJ2-3,NA,TRBV11-3,NA,15,TGTGCCAGCAGCTTAGGAAACAACCGGGCAGATACGCAGTATTTT,CASSLGNNRADTQYF
TRBJ2-3,TRBD2,TRBV2,once,15,TGTGCCAGCAGTTACAGACTAGCGGTTACAGATACGCAGTATTTT,CASSYRLAVTDTQYF
TRBJ2-1,NA,TRBV19,NA,15,TGTGCCAGTAGTATCGCAGGACTAAGGGTCGATGAGCAGTTCTTC,CASSIAGLRVDEQFF
TRBJ1-4,NA,TRBV18,once,15,TGTGCCAGCTCACCCGGGGCAGGGACTAATGAAAAACTGTTTTTT,CASSPGAGTNEKLFF
TRBJ2-5,TRBD1,TRBV5-1,NA,15,TGCGCCAGCAGCCTAGATGGACAGGAAGGAAAGACCCAGTACTTC,CASSLDGQEGKTQYF
TRBJ2-5,TRBD2,TRBV15,NA,12,TGTGCCACCGCACGGGGGGTCGAGACCCAGTACTTC,CATARGVETQYF
TRBJ2-7,NA,TRBV29-1,NA,12,TGCAGCGGAGGAGGGGACCCCTACGAGCAGTACTTC,CSGGGDPYEQYF
TRBJ1-5,NA,TRBV6-5,once,15,TGTGCCAGCAGCCCAGCCGACAGCGTAAATCAGCCCCAGCATTTT,CASSPADSVNQPQHF
TRBJ2-1,NA,TRBV7-6,few,17,TGTGCCAGCAGCTTAGGGCACGCTCTCGGCAATTACAATGAGCAGTTCTTC,CASSLGHALGNYNEQFF
TRBJ1-1,TRBD1,TRBV7-2,NA,16,TGTGCCAGCAGCCCCACGGTTGGGTCGGGACAGCATGAAGCTTTCTTT,CASSPTVGSGQHEAFF
TRBJ2-7,TRBD2,TRBV10-3,NA,14,TGTGCCTCACGGACTAGCGGGGGTTCCTACGAGCAGTACTTC,CASRTSGGSYEQYF
TRBJ1-1,NA,TRBV6-1,NA,14,TGTGCCAGCAGTGATGAGGGCTGGAACACTGAAGCTTTCTTT,CASSDEGWNTEAFF
TRBJ1-6,TRBD1,TRBV7-9,NA,14,TGTGCCAGCAGCCTACAGGGGGTTCATTCACCCCTCCACTTT,CASSLQGVHSPLHF
TRBJ1-3,TRBD1,TRBV5-1,NA,15,TGCGCCAGCAGCGGCAGGACAGGGTTCGGAAACACCATATATTTT,CASSGRTGFGNTIYF
TRBJ1-5,NA,TRBV3-1/TRBV3-2,few,12,TGTGCCAGCAGCCAAGATAAACAGCCCCAGCATTTT,CASSQDKQPQHF